Sequencing of this T cell receptor beta chain was carried out in a study of shared clonotypes between healthy human individuals. Study results and caveats: Sorted-subset samples were not fully sequenced, rarefaction indicated. Among the subsets, naive ones generally showed larger estimated richness than memory ones.

Germline values: CDR1 SGHRS, CDR2 YFSETQ. V dropped 3 bases and J dropped 1; count of bases not matched to a gene: 1. CDR3 size: 15 residues. 200 to 250 ng DNA, about 33,000 T cell genomes, went into each sorted-subset replicate PCR. Measured with immunoSEQ multiplex PCR; TCRdb has only the in-frame clones, and not every one. Among hundreds of thousands of clones listed, around 78% were seen once. For this clone: Its antigen is unidentified.

A CD45RA-negative memory subset and a CD45RA+ naive subset were separated from the CD4+ cells. The rearrangement uses TRBV5-1 and TRBJ1-4, with TRBD1 matching 9 bases. The sequence was obtained from a young woman in good health. Specimen: memory CD4+ T cells sorted from blood. Subset indicated: CD45RA-negative fraction. CDR3 sequence (DNA): TGCGCCAGCAGCTGGGGACAGGGAACTAATGAAAAACTGTTTTTT. Residues: CASSWGQGTNEKLFF.